This is a list of T cell receptor beta chains from one sample in a study of Ad26.COV2.S vaccination and SARS-CoV-2 variants. Measured with immunoSEQ multiplex PCR; TCRdb has only the in-frame clones, and not every one. The sample includes 380,000 or so clones, approximately 90% of them seen just once. This specimen consisted of peripheral blood, obtained in a trial of Ad26.COV2.S vaccine versus placebo. These receptors were collected from a person aged 18-65 years who received the Ad26.COV2.S COVID-19 vaccine or a placebo. CDR3s include the opening cysteine and the closing phenylalanine or tryptophan. The order of the fields is clone size, D gene, J gene, V gene, CDR3 protein, CDR3 DNA. D genes are given only for firm matches. Expanded clones are given a class, and other clones once, few, many or no size at all.

. | . | TRBJ1-1 | TRBV10-3 | CAISPTGGDTEAFF | TGTGCCATCAGCCCGACCGGCGGTGACACTGAAGCTTTCTTT
. | . | TRBJ1-1 | TRBV11-3 | CASSQRGQGIPFF | TGTGCCAGCAGTCAAAGGGGACAAGGTATACCTTTCTTT
. | TRBD1 | TRBJ2-1 | TRBV6-1 | CASSEFRTGKRVWLFF | TGTGCCAGCAGTGAATTCCGGACAGGGAAACGGGTGTGGCTGTTCTTC
. | . | TRBJ2-3 | TRBV6-5 | CASSSPGSVTDTQYF | TGTGCCAGCAGTTCCCCGGGGTCTGTTACAGATACGCAGTATTTT
. | TRBD2 | TRBJ2-1 | TRBV30 | CAWHSGGVLYEQFF | TGTGCCTGGCATAGCGGGGGGGTTCTCTATGAGCAGTTCTTC
once | TRBD2 | TRBJ2-1 | TRBV5-1 | CASFHGKTSGFNEQFF | TGCGCCAGCTTCCACGGGAAGACTAGCGGTTTCAATGAGCAGTTCTTC
. | TRBD1 | TRBJ2-7 | TRBV11-2 | CASSSIRTGPRDEQYF | TGTGCCAGCAGCTCGATAAGGACAGGTCCGAGGGACGAGCAGTACTTC
. | TRBD1 | TRBJ1-1 | TRBV30 | CAWSAGTGDTEAFF | TGTGCCTGGAGTGCAGGGACAGGGGACACTGAAGCTTTCTTT
. | . | TRBJ1-4 | TRBV30 | CAWGDNEKLFF | TGTGCCTGGGGGGACAATGAAAAACTGTTTTTT
. | . | TRBJ1-5 | TRBV27 | CASSLSFGNQPQHF | TGTGCCAGCAGTTTATCGTTTGGCAATCAGCCCCAGCATTTT
. | . | TRBJ1-5 | TRBV6-2/TRBV6-3 | CASSYWGSLRDEPQHF | TGTGCCAGCAGTTACTGGGGCAGTCTGAGGGATGAGCCCCAGCATTTT
. | . | TRBJ1-1 | TRBV5-1 | CASSYDGNTEAFF | TGCGCCAGCAGCTATGACGGAAACACTGAAGCTTTCTTT
. | . | TRBJ2-5 | TRBV27 | CASSLHPLGKLDETQYF | TGTGCCAGCAGTTTACACCCTCTTGGCAAACTGGATGAGACCCAGTACTTC
. | TRBD2 | TRBJ2-3 | TRBV30 | CAWSERRTSGADTQYF | TGTGCCTGGAGCGAGAGGAGGACTAGTGGGGCCGATACGCAGTATTTT
once | . | TRBJ2-7 | TRBV27 | CASSSLSYEQYF | TGTGCCAGCAGCTCGCTCTCCTACGAGCAGTACTTC
. | . | TRBJ2-7 | TRBV2 | CASKGDIYEQYF | TGTGCCAGCAAAGGGGACATCTACGAGCAGTACTTC
. | . | TRBJ2-2 | TRBV5-5 | CASSLNRGGGANTGELFF | TGTGCCAGCAGCTTGAATAGAGGGGGTGGGGCGAACACCGGGGAGCTGTTTTTT
once | TRBD1 | TRBJ1-1 | TRBV28 | CASSLYRGGVNTEAFF | TGTGCCAGCAGTCTATACAGGGGTGGAGTGAACACTGAAGCTTTCTTT
. | . | TRBJ2-3 | TRBV28 | CASSWLGALKTDTQYF | TGTGCCAGCAGCTGGCTGGGGGCGTTAAAAACAGATACGCAGTATTTT
once | . | TRBJ1-2 | TRBV25-1 | CASSEPYLGGYTF | TGTGCCAGCAGTGAACCCTACCTGGGTGGCTACACCTTC
. | . | TRBJ2-7 | TRBV27 | CASACYEQYF | TGTGCCAGCGCCTGCTACGAGCAGTACTTC
. | . | TRBJ1-2 | TRBV7-3 | CASSLYSYGYTF | TGTGCCAGCAGCTTATACAGCTATGGCTACACCTTC
once | . | TRBJ1-2 | TRBV20-1 | CSASPRADGYTF | TGCAGTGCTAGTCCCAGGGCGGATGGCTACACCTTC
once | . | TRBJ2-3 | TRBV6-6 | CASKTGTLSTDTQYF | TGTGCCAGCAAGACGGGGACTCTAAGCACAGATACGCAGTATTTT
. | TRBD1 | TRBJ1-2 | TRBV12-3/TRBV12-4 | CASSPGGRYGYTF | TGTGCCAGCAGCCCAGGGGGACGGTATGGCTACACCTTC
once | . | TRBJ1-3 | TRBV5-1 | CASSERPGSGNTIYF | TGCGCCAGCAGCGAGCGACCCGGGTCTGGAAACACCATATATTTT
. | . | TRBJ1-5 | TRBV6-5 | CASSYSGSLENQPQHF | TGTGCCAGCAGTTACTCGGGCAGCCTAGAGAATCAGCCCCAGCATTTT
. | TRBD1 | TRBJ2-7 | TRBV28 | CASSWGQGDYEQYF | TGTGCCAGCAGTTGGGGACAGGGGGACTACGAGCAGTACTTC
many | TRBD2 | TRBJ2-3 | TRBV6-4 | CASSVDPGLGTDTQYF | TGTGCCAGCAGTGTCGACCCGGGACTAGGAACAGATACGCAGTATTTT
. | . | TRBJ1-5 | TRBV2 | CASSEGGVSNQPQHF | TGTGCCAGCAGTGAAGGGGGGGTGAGCAATCAGCCCCAGCATTTT
few | . | TRBJ1-3 | TRBV12-5 | CASGLSGTRGNTIYF | TGTGCTAGTGGTTTGTCAGGGACCCGTGGAAACACCATATATTTT
once | TRBD1 | TRBJ1-1 | TRBV18 | CASSPPNGQGRGRRTEAFF | TGTGCCAGCTCACCACCAAACGGACAGGGTAGAGGACGAAGAACTGAAGCTTTCTTT
. | . | TRBJ1-1 | TRBV12-3/TRBV12-4 | CASSRSTEAFF | TGTGCCAGCAGTCGTAGCACTGAAGCTTTCTTT